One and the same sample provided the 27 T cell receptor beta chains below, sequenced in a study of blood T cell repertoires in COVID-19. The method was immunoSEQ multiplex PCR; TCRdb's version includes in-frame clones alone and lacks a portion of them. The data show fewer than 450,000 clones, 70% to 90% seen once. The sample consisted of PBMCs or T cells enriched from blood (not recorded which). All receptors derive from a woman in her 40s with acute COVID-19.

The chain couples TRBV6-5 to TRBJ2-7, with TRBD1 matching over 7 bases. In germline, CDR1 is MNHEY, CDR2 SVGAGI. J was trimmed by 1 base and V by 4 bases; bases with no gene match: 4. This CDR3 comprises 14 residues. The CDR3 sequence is CASSSARGSYEQYF. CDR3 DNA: TGTGCCAGCAGTTCCGCCAGGGGGTCCTACGAGCAGTACTTC.

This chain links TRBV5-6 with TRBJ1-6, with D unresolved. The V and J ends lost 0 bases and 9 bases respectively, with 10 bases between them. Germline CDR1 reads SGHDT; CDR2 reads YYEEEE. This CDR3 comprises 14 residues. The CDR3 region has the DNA TGTGCCAGCAGCTTGGGCACGGCGGCTTCACCCCTCCACTTT. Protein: CASSLGTAASPLHF. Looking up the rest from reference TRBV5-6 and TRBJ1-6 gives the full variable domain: DAGVTQSPTHLIKTRGQQVTLRCSPKSGHDTVSWYQQALGQGPQFIFQYYEEEERQRGNFPDRFSGHQFPNYSSELNVNALLLGDSALYLCASSLGTAASPLHFGNGTRLTVT.

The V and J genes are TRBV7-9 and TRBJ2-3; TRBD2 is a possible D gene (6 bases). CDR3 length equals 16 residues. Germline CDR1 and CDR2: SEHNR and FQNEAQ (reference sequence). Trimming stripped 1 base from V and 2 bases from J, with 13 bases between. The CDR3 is CASSLEAGIFTDTQYF. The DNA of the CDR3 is TGTGCCAGCAGCTTAGAGGCGGGGATATTCACAGATACGCAGTATTTT. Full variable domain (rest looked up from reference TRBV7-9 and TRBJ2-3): DTGVSQNPRHKITKRGQNVTFRCDPISEHNRLYWYRQTLGQGPEFLTYFQNEAQLEKSRLLSDRFSAERPKGSFSTLEIQRTEQGDSAMYLCASSLEAGIFTDTQYFGPGTRLTVL.

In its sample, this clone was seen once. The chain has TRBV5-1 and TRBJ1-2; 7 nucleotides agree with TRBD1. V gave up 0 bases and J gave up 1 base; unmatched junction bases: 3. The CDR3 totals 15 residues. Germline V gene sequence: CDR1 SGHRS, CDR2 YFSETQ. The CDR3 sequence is CASSLDDRVNYGYTF. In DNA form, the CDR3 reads TGCGCCAGCAGCTTGGATGACAGGGTTAACTATGGCTACACCTTC.

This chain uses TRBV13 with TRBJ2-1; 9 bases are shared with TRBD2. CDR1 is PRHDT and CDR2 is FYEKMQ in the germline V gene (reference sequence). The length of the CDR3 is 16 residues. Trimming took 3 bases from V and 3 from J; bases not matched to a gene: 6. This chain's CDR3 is CASSFPGLANYNEQFF. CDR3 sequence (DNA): TGTGCCAGCAGCTTCCCGGGACTAGCCAACTACAATGAGCAGTTCTTC. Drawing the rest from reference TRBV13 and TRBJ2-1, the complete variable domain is AAGVIQSPRHLIKEKRETATLKCYPIPRHDTVYWYQQGPGQDPQFLISFYEKMQSDKGSIPDRFSAQQFSDYHSELNMSSLELGDSALYFCASSFPGLANYNEQFFGPGTRLTVL.

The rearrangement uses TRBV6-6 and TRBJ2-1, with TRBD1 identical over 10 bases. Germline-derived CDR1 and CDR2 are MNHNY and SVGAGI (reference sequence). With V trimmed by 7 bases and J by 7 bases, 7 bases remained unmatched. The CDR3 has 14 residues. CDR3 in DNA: TGTGCCAGCACCGGGACAGGGGAAAGAAATGAGCAGTTCTTC. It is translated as CASTGTGERNEQFF.

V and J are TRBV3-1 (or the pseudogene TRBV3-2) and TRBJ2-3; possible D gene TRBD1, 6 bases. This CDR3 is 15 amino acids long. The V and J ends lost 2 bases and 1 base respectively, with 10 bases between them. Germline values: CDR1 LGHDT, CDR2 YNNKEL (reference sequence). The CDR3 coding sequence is TGTGCCAGCAGCCAAACAGGGACCGGCACAGATACGCAGTATTTT. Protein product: CASSQTGTGTDTQYF.

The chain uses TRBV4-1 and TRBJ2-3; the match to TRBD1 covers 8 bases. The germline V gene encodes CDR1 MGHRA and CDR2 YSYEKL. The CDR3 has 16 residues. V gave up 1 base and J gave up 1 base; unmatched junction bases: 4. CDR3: CASSQGWGQGTDTQYF. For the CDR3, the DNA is TGCGCCAGCAGCCAAGGGTGGGGACAGGGCACAGATACGCAGTATTTT.

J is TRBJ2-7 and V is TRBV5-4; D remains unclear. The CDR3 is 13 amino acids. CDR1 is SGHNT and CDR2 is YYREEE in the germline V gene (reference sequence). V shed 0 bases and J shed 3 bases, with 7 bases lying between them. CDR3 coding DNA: TGTGCCAGCAGCTTGGCCAATAGCTACGAGCAGTACTTC. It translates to CASSLANSYEQYF.

The CDR3 DNA reads TGTGCCAGCAGTACAGGAACTAACTATGGCTACACCTTC. As protein: CASSTGTNYGYTF. The rearrangement uses TRBV6-5 and TRBJ1-2; the D gene is possibly TRBD1 (5 bases). Trimming cost V 5 bases and J 0 bases, with 7 bases left between them. CDR1 is MNHEY, CDR2 SVGAGI, per germline. The CDR3 covers 13 residues.

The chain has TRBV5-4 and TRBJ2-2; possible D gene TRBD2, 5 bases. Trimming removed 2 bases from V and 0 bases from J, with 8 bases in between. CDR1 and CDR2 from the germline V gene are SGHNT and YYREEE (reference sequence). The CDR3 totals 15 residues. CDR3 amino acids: CASSFHGANTGELFF. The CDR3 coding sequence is TGTGCCAGCAGCTTTCACGGGGCGAACACCGGGGAGCTGTTTTTT.

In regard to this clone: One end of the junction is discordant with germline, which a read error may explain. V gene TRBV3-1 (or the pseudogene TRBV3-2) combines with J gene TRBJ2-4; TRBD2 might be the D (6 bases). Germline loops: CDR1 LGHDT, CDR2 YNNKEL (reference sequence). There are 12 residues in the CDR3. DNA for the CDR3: TGTGCCAGCAGCCAAGCGTCGGGGGTTCGGGACTTC. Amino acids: CASSQASGVRDF.

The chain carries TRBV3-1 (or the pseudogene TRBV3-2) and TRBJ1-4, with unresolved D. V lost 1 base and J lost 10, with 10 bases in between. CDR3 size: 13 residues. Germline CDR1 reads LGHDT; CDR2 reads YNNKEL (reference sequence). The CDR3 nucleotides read TGTGCCAGCAGCCAAGGTATAGTCGGAAAACTGTTTTTT. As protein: CASSQGIVGKLFF.

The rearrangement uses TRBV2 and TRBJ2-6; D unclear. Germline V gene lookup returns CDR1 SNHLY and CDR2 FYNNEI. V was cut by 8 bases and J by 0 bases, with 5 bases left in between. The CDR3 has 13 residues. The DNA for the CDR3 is TGTGCCAGCCGGGTCTCTGGGGCCAACGTCCTGACTTTC. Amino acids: CASRVSGANVLTF.

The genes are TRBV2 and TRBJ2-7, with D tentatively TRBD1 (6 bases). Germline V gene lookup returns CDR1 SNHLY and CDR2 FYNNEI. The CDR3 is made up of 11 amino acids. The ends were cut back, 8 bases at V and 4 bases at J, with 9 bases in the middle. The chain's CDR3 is CASAGQYEQYF. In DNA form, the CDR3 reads TGTGCCAGCGCCGGACAGTACGAGCAGTACTTC.

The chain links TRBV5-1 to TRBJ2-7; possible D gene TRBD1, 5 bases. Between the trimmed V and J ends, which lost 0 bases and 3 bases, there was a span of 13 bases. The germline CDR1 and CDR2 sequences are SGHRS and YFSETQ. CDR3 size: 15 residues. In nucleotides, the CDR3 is TGCGCCAGCAGCTTGGGCGACCAGGGATTCTACGAGCAGTACTTC. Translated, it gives CASSLGDQGFYEQYF. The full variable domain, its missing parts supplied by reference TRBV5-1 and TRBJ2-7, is KAGVTQTPRYLIKTRGQQVTLSCSPISGHRSVSWYQQTPGQGLQFLFEYFSETQRNKGNFPGRFSGRQFSNSRSEMNVSTLELGDSALYLCASSLGDQGFYEQYFGPGTRLTVT.

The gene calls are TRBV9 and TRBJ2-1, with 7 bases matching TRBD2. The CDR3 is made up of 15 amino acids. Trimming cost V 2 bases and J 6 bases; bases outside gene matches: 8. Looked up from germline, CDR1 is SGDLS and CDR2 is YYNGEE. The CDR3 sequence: CASSVSGTIRNEQFF. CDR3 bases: TGTGCCAGCAGCGTGTCTGGGACTATCCGCAATGAGCAGTTCTTC.

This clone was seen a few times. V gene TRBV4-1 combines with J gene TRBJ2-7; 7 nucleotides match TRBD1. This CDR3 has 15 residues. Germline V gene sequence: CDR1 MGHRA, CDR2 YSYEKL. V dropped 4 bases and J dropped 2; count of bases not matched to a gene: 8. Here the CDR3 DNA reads TGCGCCAGCAGCCTCTCGTGGACAGGTCCCTACGAGCAGTACTTC. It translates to CASSLSWTGPYEQYF.

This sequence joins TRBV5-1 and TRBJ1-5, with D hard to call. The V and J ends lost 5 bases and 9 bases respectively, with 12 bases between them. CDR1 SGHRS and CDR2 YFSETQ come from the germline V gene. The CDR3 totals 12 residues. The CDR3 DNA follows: TGCGCCAGCAGACACGAGGAGCGGCCCCAGCATTTT. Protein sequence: CASRHEERPQHF.

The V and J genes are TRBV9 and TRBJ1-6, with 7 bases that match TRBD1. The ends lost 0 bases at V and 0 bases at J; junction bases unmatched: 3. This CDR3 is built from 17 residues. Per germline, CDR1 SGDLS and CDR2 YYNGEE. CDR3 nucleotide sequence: TGTGCCAGCAGCGTAGCCGGGACAGTCTCCTATAATTCACCCCTCCACTTT. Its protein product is CASSVAGTVSYNSPLHF.

In DNA, the CDR3 is TGTGCCAGCAGCGGACAGCAATATCAGCCCCAGCATTTT. Amino acid sequence: CASSGQQYQPQHF. The rearrangement links TRBV12-3 or TRBV12-4 to TRBJ1-5, with D possibly being TRBD1 (6 bases). This CDR3 contains 13 residues. V was trimmed by 6 bases and J by 5 bases, leaving 11 bases between them.

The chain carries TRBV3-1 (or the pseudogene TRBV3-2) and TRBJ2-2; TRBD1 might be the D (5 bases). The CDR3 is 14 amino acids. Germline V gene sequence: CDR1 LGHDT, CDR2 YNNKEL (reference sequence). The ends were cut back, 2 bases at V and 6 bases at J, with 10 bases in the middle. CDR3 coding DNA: TGTGCCAGCAGCCAATTGCTCAGGGCCGGGGAGCTGTTTTTT. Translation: CASSQLLRAGELFF.

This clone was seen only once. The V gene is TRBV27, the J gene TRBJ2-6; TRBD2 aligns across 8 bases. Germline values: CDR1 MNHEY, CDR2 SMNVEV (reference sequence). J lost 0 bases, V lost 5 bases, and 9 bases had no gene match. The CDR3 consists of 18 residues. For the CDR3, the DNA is TGTGCCAGCAGTCGGGCGGGGGGCCTTTTCTCTGGGGCCAACGTCCTGACTTTC. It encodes CASSRAGGLFSGANVLTF.

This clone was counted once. CDR3 amino acids: CSARSNSEAFF. As DNA, the CDR3 is TGCAGTGCTAGGAGTAATTCTGAAGCTTTCTTT. J is TRBJ1-1 and V is TRBV20-1; D uncertain. The CDR3 consists of 11 residues. Germline V lookup: CDR1 DFQATT, CDR2 SNEGSKA (reference sequence). Trimming shortened V by 3 bases and J by 6 bases, and 8 bases separated the two germline ends.

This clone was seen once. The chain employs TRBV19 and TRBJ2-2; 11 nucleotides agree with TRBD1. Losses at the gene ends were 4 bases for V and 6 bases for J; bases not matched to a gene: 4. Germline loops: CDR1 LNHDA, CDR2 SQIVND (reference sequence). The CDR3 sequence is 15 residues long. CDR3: CASSNGQGASGELFF. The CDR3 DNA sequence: TGTGCCAGTAGTAACGGACAGGGGGCCTCCGGGGAGCTGTTTTTT.

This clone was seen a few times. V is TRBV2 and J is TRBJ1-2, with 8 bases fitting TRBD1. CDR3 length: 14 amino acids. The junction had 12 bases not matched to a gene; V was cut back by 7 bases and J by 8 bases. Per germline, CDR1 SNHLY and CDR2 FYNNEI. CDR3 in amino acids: CASTMDRAFGGYTF. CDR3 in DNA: TGTGCCAGCACGATGGACAGGGCGTTTGGGGGCTACACCTTC. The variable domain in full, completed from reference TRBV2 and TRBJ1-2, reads EPEVTQTPSHQVTQMGQEVILRCVPISNHLYFYWYRQILGQKVEFLVSFYNNEISEKSEIFDDQFSVERPDGSNFTLKIRSTKLEDSAMYFCASTMDRAFGGYTFGSGTRLTVV.

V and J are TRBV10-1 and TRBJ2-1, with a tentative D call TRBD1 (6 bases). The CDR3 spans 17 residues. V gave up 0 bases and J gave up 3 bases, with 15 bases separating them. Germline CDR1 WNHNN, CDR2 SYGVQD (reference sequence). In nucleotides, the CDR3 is TGCGCCAGCAGTGAGTCTGACTTCAGGGGTGACTACAATGAGCAGTTCTTC. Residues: CASSESDFRGDYNEQFF.